One T cell receptor beta chain is described in this entry. Antigen: not known. Germline and junction disagree at one end, which may indicate a read error. The data originate from a study of cytomegalovirus exposure and HLA in healthy donors. Whole-study context: It was reported in a later analysis that the same platform had been used for the roughly 110 validation repertoires as for the roughly 650 first-cohort repertoires. Study-level findings and limits: Within the approximately 110 validation repertoires, first-cohort TCR clusters tended to co-occur, according to a later analysis. Reportedly, cytomegalovirus status was diagnosed with high sensitivity and specificity.

Sequencing was performed with immunoSEQ multiplex PCR; in TCRdb, only in-frame clones are kept and a portion is missing. Of some 170,000 clones listed, approximately 86% are singletons. Germline values: CDR1 SSHAT, CDR2 FNYEAQ (reference sequence). The CDR3 has 15 amino acids. The chain couples TRBV7-7 to TRBJ2-7; possibly TRBD2 for D (5 bases). Material: PBMCs. The TCR sequence derives from a man aged 18-30 years in good health and CMV-seropositive. The CDR3 region has the DNA TGTGCTAGCAGCCCTCATGAAGGGAGCTCCTACGAGCAGTACTTC. Its translation is CASSPHEGSSYEQYF.